Listed below are T cell receptor beta chains from one sample, sequenced in a study of T cell repertoires in cytomegalovirus infection. Via MiXCR, TCRdb re-called the reads, giving one row per CDR3 protein. The table includes 230,000 or so distinct CDR3 sequences, about 18% detected once. The sample consisted of CD8+ T cells from PBMCs. The receptors shown here come from a human donor in good health (CMV status not recorded). Some clones in this sample may be carry-over from other donors' samples. Each CDR3 is given with its conserved first and last residue. Each record gives: clone size, J gene, D gene, V gene, CDR3 DNA, CDR3 protein. D genes are given only for firm matches. Some rows have no size entry. The others give once, few or many, or a class for an expanded clone.

many | TRBJ1-5 | TRBD1 | TRBV6-2/TRBV6-3 | TGTGCCAGCAGCCACGAACGAAGGACAGGGATCAATCAGCCCCAGCATTTT | CASSHERRTGINQPQHF
many | TRBJ2-7 | TRBD2 | TRBV7-6 | TGTGCCAGCAGCACTAGCGGGGGGCCGGGGGAGCAGTACTTC | CASSTSGGPGEQYF
few | TRBJ2-3 | TRBD1 | TRBV14 | TGTGCCAGCAGCCACACAGGGGGCGTCGCAGATACGCAGTATTTT | CASSHTGGVADTQYF
NA | TRBJ1-5 | NA | TRBV27 | TGTGCCAGCGGGCCAGATTTTAAGCCCCAGCATTTT | CASGPDFKPQHF
few | TRBJ2-7 | NA | TRBV28 | TGTGCCAGCAGCCCATACCGGGACACAGAGTTCTACGAGCAGTACTTC | CASSPYRDTEFYEQYF
many | TRBJ2-2 | NA | TRBV7-8 | TGTGCCAGCAGCCAAGACCCCAGGGGAGGGGACACCGGGGAGCTGTTTTTT | CASSQDPRGGDTGELFF
many | TRBJ2-2 | NA | TRBV11-2 | TGTGCCAGCAGCTCGCGGGACAGAGACTTCGGGGAGCTGTTTTTT | CASSSRDRDFGELFF
NA | TRBJ2-7 | TRBD1 | TRBV5-4 | TGTGCCAGCAGCCTCGAGGGGGCTCAGCTGGACGAGCAGTACTTC | CASSLEGAQLDEQYF
few | TRBJ2-2 | NA | TRBV11-2 | TGTGCCAGCAGCTTAGGGGGTTACCCCACGAACACCGGGGAGCTGTTTTTT | CASSLGGYPTNTGELFF
NA | TRBJ2-3 | TRBD2 | TRBV4-1 | TGCGCCAGCAGCCATCCCCTGCAACTAGCGGGGACAGATACGCAGTATTTT | CASSHPLQLAGTDTQYF
few | TRBJ2-1 | TRBD2 | TRBV2 | TGTGCCAGCAGTGCTCGTCTAGCGGGGTCGCCAATCTACAATGAGCAGTTCTTC | CASSARLAGSPIYNEQFF
few | TRBJ1-2 | TRBD1 | TRBV5-5 | TGTGCCAGCGGATTTTTGACTACAGGGGGAGGCTATGGCTACACCTTC | CASGFLTTGGGYGYTF
many | TRBJ2-3 | TRBD1 | TRBV29-1 | TGCAGCGTTGCACCAGGACAGGGTGGCACAGATACGCAGTATTTT | CSVAPGQGGTDTQYF
NA | TRBJ1-1 | NA | TRBV6-5 | TGTGCCAGCAGTTACTCCTCGGCAGGGACCCTGAACACTGAAGCTTTCTTT | CASSYSSAGTLNTEAFF
NA | TRBJ2-2 | TRBD2 | TRBV27 | TGTGCCACCTCACTAGCGGGGGGGCATACTGCCGGGGAGCTGTTTTTT | CATSLAGGHTAGELFF
few | TRBJ1-2 | NA | TRBV7-6 | TGTGCCAGCAGCCCAGAACCGCGGTGGTATGGCTACACCTTC | CASSPEPRWYGYTF
once | TRBJ2-2 | NA | TRBV6-2/TRBV6-3 | TGTGCCAGCAGTGAGGATTGGGGGGACACCGGGGAGCTGTTTTTT | CASSEDWGDTGELFF
few | TRBJ2-1 | NA | TRBV29-1 | TGCAGCGTTGTTCCTCCGGGATCTGGGGAGTTCTTC | CSVVPPGSGEFF
NA | TRBJ1-1 | NA | TRBV20-1 | TGCAGTGCTAGAGATTCCATGTACACTGAAGCTTTCTTT | CSARDSMYTEAFF
NA | TRBJ2-2 | NA | TRBV9 | TGTGTCAGCAGCCTCGGCAACCTGAACACCGGGGAGCTGTTTTTT | CVSSLGNLNTGELFF
many | TRBJ2-3 | NA | TRBV7-2 | TGTGCCAGCAGCTCCTTAGTTCTAGCAGATACGCAGTATTTT | CASSSLVLADTQYF
many | TRBJ2-2 | NA | TRBV7-6 | TGTGCCAGCAGCTTAGAACCCGACGGGTACACCGGGGAGCTGTTTTTT | CASSLEPDGYTGELFF
NA | TRBJ2-3 | TRBD2 | TRBV11-3 | TGTGCCAGCAGTAAGCGGGGGGTTGGGTCAGATACGCAGTATTTT | CASSKRGVGSDTQYF
few | TRBJ1-4 | NA | TRBV5-4 | TGTGCCAGCAGTTATGGATATCAGGGTAGCGAAGGAAAACTGTTTTTT | CASSYGYQGSEGKLFF
many | TRBJ1-2 | NA | TRBV6-5 | TGTGCCAGCAGTCCGGACACGGCGACTAACTATGGCTACACCTTC | CASSPDTATNYGYTF
NA | TRBJ2-7 | NA | TRBV7-9 | TGTGCCAGCAGCCCCAGTTGGAGCTCCTACGAGCAGTACTTC | CASSPSWSSYEQYF
NA | TRBJ2-3 | NA | TRBV4-2 | TGTGCCAGCAGCCAAGAGCTGAGTCCTCCAGATACGCAGTATTTT | CASSQELSPPDTQYF
NA | TRBJ2-5 | NA | TRBV6-2/TRBV6-3 | TGTGCCAGCAGTTATAGCCCCAGGGCAGGACAAGAGACCCAGTACTTC | CASSYSPRAGQETQYF
few | TRBJ1-5 | TRBD1 | TRBV28 | TGTGCCAGCAGTACCTCCGGGACAGGAGACTATAGCAATCAGCCCCAGCATTTT | CASSTSGTGDYSNQPQHF
many | TRBJ2-1 | TRBD2 | TRBV7-6 | TGTGCCAGCAGCTTAGGACTAGCGGGGGGGCCTGGAAATGAGCAGTTCTTC | CASSLGLAGGPGNEQFF
NA | TRBJ2-1 | NA | TRBV14 | TGTGCCAGCAGCCCCTTGCGAACGGCTTACAATGAGCAGTTCTTC | CASSPLRTAYNEQFF
many | TRBJ1-2 | TRBD1 | TRBV10-3 | TGTGCCATCAGCGGGACAGGGTCCCGGCGTGGCTACACCTTC | CAISGTGSRRGYTF
few | TRBJ2-3 | TRBD2 | TRBV20-1 | TGCAGTGCTAGAGCGCTGAGCGGGGGGGAATATACGCAGTATTTT | CSARALSGGEYTQYF
many | TRBJ1-5 | TRBD1 | TRBV7-2 | TGTGCCAGCAGCTCGGGACAGGGAATGCACCCAGAGCATTTT | CASSSGQGMHPEHF
many | TRBJ2-1 | TRBD2 | TRBV2 | TGTGCCAGCAGTGAGGAGCAGACGGGGGGGAGTGAGCAGTTCTTC | CASSEEQTGGSEQFF
few | TRBJ1-1 | NA | TRBV11-2 | TGTGCCAGCAGTCCCGTCACGTACACTGAAGCTTTCTTT | CASSPVTYTEAFF
few | TRBJ2-1 | TRBD1 | TRBV12-3/TRBV12-4 | TGTGCCAGCAGTCTCGACAGGGATGAGCAGTTCTTC | CASSLDRDEQFF
many | TRBJ2-1 | TRBD1 | TRBV6-5 | TGTGCCAGCAGGCAACAGGGGGCCGTGTTCTACAATGAGCAGTTCTTC | CASRQQGAVFYNEQFF
many | TRBJ1-3 | NA | TRBV6-6 | TGTGCCAGCAGTTACAGCAGCGGAGGAAACACCATATATTTT | CASSYSSGGNTIYF
NA | TRBJ2-7 | TRBD1 | TRBV29-1 | TGCAGCGTTGAAGGCCGGGACAGGGATTACGAGCAGTACTTC | CSVEGRDRDYEQYF
few | TRBJ2-4 | NA | TRBV15 | TGTGCCACCTCCGAAGAAGAGAGACACCTCGGGGACATTCAGTACTTC | CATSEEERHLGDIQYF
NA | TRBJ1-5 | TRBD1 | TRBV6-1 | TGTGCCAGCAGTACAGGGGAGGGAAATCAGCCCCAGCATTTT | CASSTGEGNQPQHF
NA | TRBJ2-3 | NA | TRBV7-3 | TGTGTCAGCAGCCCCTTAGGAAGCACAGATACGCAGTATTTT | CVSSPLGSTDTQYF
many | TRBJ1-1 | NA | TRBV12-3/TRBV12-4 | TGTGCCAGCAGTTTCCAGGGGCACACTGAAGCTTTCTTT | CASSFQGHTEAFF
few | TRBJ2-7 | NA | TRBV2 | TGTGCCAGCAGGGAATCCGGGACACCTACCTACGAGCAGTACTTC | CASRESGTPTYEQYF